The 2 T cell receptor beta chains below all came from one sample that was sequenced in a study of Graves' ophthalmopathy and Graves' hyperthyroidism. TCR beta CDR3 amplification used RNA transcripts. RT-PCR in the first round used HTBI primers; a second-round multiplex PCR followed. One entry per CDR3 protein, called by TCRdb with MiXCR from the multiplex PCR reads. The repertoire has about 740,000 distinct CDR3 sequences, 40% of them found once; the top ten carry around 40%. Sample: peripheral blood. These receptors were collected from an adult man with Graves' ophthalmopathy.

This clonotype has just a few counts. V usage is TRBV7-9 and J usage is TRBJ2-2, with D possibly called TRBD1 or TRBD2 (5 bases each). The CDR3 spans 14 residues. The germline V gene encodes CDR1 SEHNR and CDR2 FQNEAQ (reference sequence). Trimming took off 4 bases at V and 6 bases at J, with 12 bases between the two ends. The CDR3 nucleotides read TGTGCCAGCAGCTGGGACCTTGCACCCGGGGAGCTGTTTTTT. As protein: CASSWDLAPGELFF.

V usage is TRBV12-3 or TRBV12-4 and J usage is TRBJ1-1; TRBD1 is a possible D gene (6 bases). The CDR3 is 14 amino acids. V lost 4 bases, J lost 5 bases, and 14 bases lay in between. This CDR3 is CASSYRVRTTEAFF. For the CDR3, the DNA is TGTGCCAGCAGTTACAGGGTCCGGACGACTGAAGCTTTCTTT.